The 10 T cell receptor beta chains presented below share a single source sample, sequenced in a study of T-cell memory formation after mild COVID-19. TCRdb reanalysed the 5' RACE reads using MiXCR and keeps one entry per CDR3 protein. The sample carries more than 400,000 distinct CDR3 sequences, about 20% recorded once. Sequenced: PBMCs or a T cell subset sorted from them (not recorded which). All receptors come from an adult woman who had mild COVID-19 (a few samples of this study predate the infection). Cell type and time point are not known.

This clonotype was counted a few times. The genes are TRBV19 and TRBJ2-5; TRBD1 agrees at 10 bases. The CDR3 extends over 17 amino acids. J was trimmed by 4 bases and V by 3 bases; bases with no gene match: 11. Germline-derived CDR1 and CDR2 are LNHDA and SQIVND (reference sequence). CDR3 in DNA: TGTGCCAGTAGTATCTCCTCGCCGGGACAGGGGAGAGAGACCCAGTACTTC. This codes for CASSISSPGQGRETQYF.

This clonotype showed up just a few times. The chain couples TRBV9 to TRBJ2-7; 11 bases match TRBD2. The length of the CDR3 is 15 residues. The J segment lost 4 bases and the V segment lost 0 bases, leaving 3 bases of the junction unmatched. Germline assignment: CDR1 SGDLS and CDR2 YYNGEE. CDR3 DNA sequence: TGTGCCAGCAGCGTAGGTAGCGGGGGGGTGTACGAGCAGTACTTC. It yields the protein CASSVGSGGVYEQYF. Complete variable domain (other parts from reference TRBV9 and TRBJ2-7): DSGVTQTPKHLITATGQRVTLRCSPRSGDLSVYWYQQSLDQGLQFLIQYYNGEERAKGNILERFSAQQFPDLHSELNLSSLELGDSALYFCASSVGSGGVYEQYFGPGTRLTVT.

This clonotype was picked up a small number of times. This chain links TRBV12-3 or TRBV12-4 with TRBJ2-1; 8 bases fit TRBD2. Unmatched junction bases numbered 9, after V lost 6 bases and J lost 5 bases. The CDR3 spans 15 residues. In DNA form, the CDR3 reads TGTGCCAGCAGCTTTTGGGCTAGCGGGCACAATGAGCAGTTCTTC. Its translation: CASSFWASGHNEQFF.

This sequence joins TRBV29-1 and TRBJ1-1; 7 nucleotides line up with TRBD1. V trimming: 5 bases; J trimming: 4 bases; junction bases outside the gene matches: 7. Per the germline V gene, CDR1 is SQVTM and CDR2 is ANQGSEA. This CDR3 spans 13 amino acids. The CDR3 DNA follows: TGCAGCGTTCGAAGACCAGGGGGCACTGAAGCTTTCTTT. Amino acids: CSVRRPGGTEAFF.

This clonotype was counted only a few times. The V and J genes are TRBV5-1 and TRBJ2-1; D perhaps matches TRBD1 (5 bases). The CDR3 extends over 15 amino acids. CDR1 is SGHRS and CDR2 is YFSETQ in the germline V gene. Trimming removed 1 base at V and 9 bases at J, with 17 bases between. CDR3 in DNA: TGCGCCAGCAGCTTGATTAGGGGTAGACGCGGTGAGCAGTTCTTC. Amino acid sequence: CASSLIRGRRGEQFF.

V and J are TRBV2 and TRBJ2-3; D ambiguous. V was shortened by 5 bases and J by 5 bases, with 14 bases between the two germline ends. The CDR3 totals 14 residues. CDR1 SNHLY and CDR2 FYNNEI come from the germline V gene. The DNA for the CDR3 is TGTGCCAGCAGTCAAGATGGCCTGGGAGATACGCAGTATTTT. Translated, it gives CASSQDGLGDTQYF.

CDR3 protein: CASSFGTATATDTQYF. The CDR3 nucleotides are TGTGCCAGCAGCTTCGGGACAGCGACAGCCACAGATACGCAGTATTTT. This chain connects TRBV7-3 to TRBJ2-3; 7 nucleotides line up with TRBD1. Trimming took 3 bases from V and 2 from J; bases not matched to a gene: 8. This CDR3 contains 16 residues. The germline CDR1 and CDR2 sequences are SGHTA and FQGTGA. The variable domain in full, with the rest retrieved from reference TRBV7-3 and TRBJ2-3, is GAGVSQTPSNKVTEKGKYVELRCDPISGHTALYWYRQSLGQGPEFLIYFQGTGAADDSGLPNDRFFAVRPEGSVSTLKIQRTERGDSAVYLCASSFGTATATDTQYFGPGTRLTVL.

This clonotype was seen a handful of times. The chain carries TRBV18 and TRBJ2-7; D perhaps matches TRBD1 (6 bases). Germline V gene sequence: CDR1 KGHSH, CDR2 LQKENI. V was clipped by 3 bases and J by 0 bases, with 9 bases between them. The CDR3 sequence is 14 residues long. DNA for the CDR3: TGTGCCAGCTCACCGCTGGACAGCTCCTACGAGCAGTACTTC. This encodes CASSPLDSSYEQYF.

This clonotype has more than one count but fewer than ten. The chain joins TRBV7-9 to TRBJ1-2; the D is unclear. This CDR3 has 11 residues. Germline assignment: CDR1 SEHNR and CDR2 FQNEAQ (reference sequence). V was pared by 5 bases and J by 8 bases, with 9 bases between. CDR3 sequence (DNA): TGTGCCAGCAGCCCTCAGTGGGGCTACACCTTC. Protein product: CASSPQWGYTF.

This clonotype was counted ten times or more. This chain joins TRBV7-2 and TRBJ1-5; D is unresolved. V lost 1 base to trimming and J lost 1 base, with 5 bases between them. The CDR3 has 14 amino acids. Germline CDR1 is SGHTA and CDR2 is FQGNSA. In DNA form, the CDR3 reads TGTGCCAGCAGCTTAGGGCAAAGCAATCAGCCCCAGCATTTT. Amino acid sequence: CASSLGQSNQPQHF. Complete variable domain (other parts from reference TRBV7-2 and TRBJ1-5): GAGVSQSPSNKVTEKGKDVELRCDPISGHTALYWYRQSLGQGLEFLIYFQGNSAPDKSGLPSDRFSAERTGGSVSTLTIQRTQQEDSAVYLCASSLGQSNQPQHFGDGTRLSIL.